Sequencing of this TCR beta chain was carried out in a study of CD8 T cell repertoires and HIV-1 epitope variants. V lost 0 bases, J lost 1 base, and 9 bases lay in between. Germline values: CDR1 SGHRS, CDR2 YFSETQ. This CDR3 region has 15 residues. Profiling relied on immunoSEQ multiplex PCR, and the TCRdb table lists in-frame clones only, not all of them. The sample carries 4,700 or so clones, 65% recorded once. Details on this clone: Its target is unknown.

This clonotype originated in a male donor with HIV. The chain joins TRBV5-1 to TRBJ2-3; the D is unclear. Sample: cultured CD8+ T cells derived from PBMCs. DNA for the CDR3: TGCGCCAGCAGCTTGGACGACCTCCGCACAGATACGCAGTATTTT. Encoded protein: CASSLDDLRTDTQYF.